The rows below give T cell receptor beta chains drawn from one sample of a study of shared clonotypes between healthy human individuals. Sequencing was performed with immunoSEQ multiplex PCR; in TCRdb, only in-frame clones are kept and a portion is missing. The data hold approximately 530,000 clones, with 95% to 96% observed a single time. The sequencing input was naive CD4+ T cells sorted from blood. The receptors come from a woman aged 25-40 years in good health. Each CDR3 is given with its conserved first and last residue. The order of the fields is V gene, clone size, J gene, D gene, CDR3 protein, CDR3 DNA. A D gene is named only where the DNA matches it firmly. Rows may omit the clone size; those that give it use once, few, many or a size class.

TRBV29-1,.,TRBJ2-7,.,CSARGQGYEQYF,TGCAGCGCCCGGGGGCAGGGGTACGAGCAGTACTTC
TRBV6-5,.,TRBJ2-3,.,CASSYSGSTDTQYF,TGTGCCAGCAGTTACTCGGGTAGCACAGATACGCAGTATTTT
TRBV4-2,.,TRBJ2-7,.,CASSQDAARTYEQYF,TGTGCCAGCAGCCAAGATGCAGCCCGGACCTACGAGCAGTACTTC
TRBV10-3,once,TRBJ1-2,.,CAISESIGRSNYGYTF,TGTGCCATCAGTGAGTCGATTGGACGGAGTAACTATGGCTACACCTTC
TRBV19,.,TRBJ2-7,.,CASSDRYSYEQYF,TGTGCCAGTAGTGACCGATACTCCTACGAGCAGTACTTC
TRBV15,.,TRBJ2-7,.,CATSRVPGSYDEQYF,TGTGCCACCAGCAGGGTTCCCGGTTCTTACGACGAGCAGTACTTC
TRBV28,.,TRBJ2-7,TRBD1,CASSLPTGVGEQYF,TGTGCCAGCAGTTTGCCTACAGGGGTGGGGGAGCAGTACTTC
TRBV13,.,TRBJ2-7,.,CASSPGAGAYEQYF,TGTGCCAGCAGCCCGGGGGCCGGAGCCTACGAGCAGTACTTC
TRBV15,once,TRBJ2-1,.,CATSRPRDRNNEQFF,TGTGCCACCAGCAGACCCCGAGACAGGAACAATGAGCAGTTCTTC
TRBV30,.,TRBJ1-2,.,CAWTESNYGYTF,TGTGCCTGGACGGAATCTAACTATGGCTACACCTTC